One and the same sample provided the 20 T cell receptor beta chains below, sequenced in a study of T cell repertoires and Cas9 in healthy adults. Here immunoSEQ multiplex PCR was the method, and the copy in TCRdb shows in-frame clones only, minus some. Of 11,000 to 15,000 clones in the sample, approximately 92% are singletons; the top ten hold roughly 1.5%. The sequenced sample was Tregs (CD4+, CD25+, CD127-, CD137-, CD154-) from PBMCs; culture status not recorded. The receptors stem from a human donor in good health.

The chain joins TRBV7-2 to TRBJ2-7, with D unclear. CDR1 is SGHTA and CDR2 is FQGNSA in the germline V gene. The CDR3 runs 14 residues. The V gene lost 1 base and the J gene lost 3 bases, with 10 bases spanning the gap. CDR3 DNA: TGTGCCAGCAGCTTAGATCCTGGTAACTACGAGCAGTACGTC. Translation gives CASSLDPGNYEQYV.

The gene calls are TRBV9 and TRBJ2-5, with a possible D match to TRBD2 (6 bases). Per the germline V gene, CDR1 is SGDLS and CDR2 is YYNGEE. This CDR3 has 12 residues. Trimming removed 2 bases at V and 4 bases at J, with 6 bases between. The CDR3 loop reads CASSVGGETQYF. Written as DNA, the CDR3 is TGTGCCAGCAGCGTCGGGGGAGAGACCCAGTACTTC.

V is TRBV6-5 and J is TRBJ1-3, with D unresolved. The CDR3 spans 11 residues. Per the germline V gene, CDR1 is MNHEY and CDR2 is SVGAGI. V lost 7 bases to trimming and J lost 4 bases, with 5 bases between them. The CDR3 bases are TGTGCCAGCAAGGCCGGAAACACCATATATTTT. Protein product: CASKAGNTIYF.

The V and J genes are TRBV5-1 and TRBJ2-5; TRBD2 matches 9 bases. Germline CDR1 SGHRS, CDR2 YFSETQ. The CDR3 sequence is 16 residues long. Trimming cost V 3 bases and J 2 bases; bases outside gene matches: 8. CDR3 sequence: CASSSRLAGAQETQYF. CDR3 bases: TGCGCCAGCAGCTCCCGGTTAGCGGGGGCTCAAGAGACCCAGTACTTC.

The rearrangement uses TRBV7-6 and TRBJ1-1, with 7 nucleotides matching TRBD1. The V gene end was trimmed by 4 bases and the J gene end by 5 bases; junction bases not matched to a gene: 7. Germline CDR1 and CDR2: SGHVS and FNYEAQ. CDR3 length: 14 amino acids. In DNA, the CDR3 is TGTGCCAGCAGCTCCGGGACAGCTTGGACTGAAGCTTTCTTT. This sequence encodes CASSSGTAWTEAFF.

The V gene is TRBV27, the J gene TRBJ1-5, with 7 positions matching TRBD1. Trimming took 6 bases from V and 3 from J; bases not matched to a gene: 5. Germline lookup yields CDR1 MNHEY and CDR2 SMNVEV (reference sequence). This CDR3 is 14 amino acids long. CDR3 coding DNA: TGTGCCAGCAGCCGGAGGGGGCACAATCAGCCCCAGCATTTT. Translated: CASSRRGHNQPQHF.

V usage is TRBV12-5 and J usage is TRBJ2-3; the D is unclear. This CDR3 comprises 14 residues. Germline V gene lookup returns CDR1 LGHNT and CDR2 FRNRAP. V was shortened by 3 bases and J by 0 bases, with 7 bases between the two germline ends. The CDR3 spells CASGLGESTDTQYF. CDR3 coding DNA: TGTGCTAGTGGTTTAGGAGAAAGCACAGATACGCAGTATTTT.

The chain carries TRBV29-1 and TRBJ1-1; D call uncertain. The CDR3 sequence is 13 residues long. CDR1 is SQVTM, CDR2 ANQGSEA, per germline. Between the trimmed V and J ends, which lost 7 bases and 2 bases, there was a span of 14 bases. The CDR3 DNA sequence: TGCAGCGCCGGGCAGACCACTAACACTGAAGCTTTCTTT. As protein: CSAGQTTNTEAFF. Full variable domain (remainder filled in from reference TRBV29-1 and TRBJ1-1): SAVISQKPSRDICQRGTSLTIQCQVDSQVTMMFWYRQQPGQSLTLIATANQGSEATYESGFVIDKFPISRPNLTFSTLTVSNMSPEDSSIYLCSAGQTTNTEAFFGQGTRLTVV.

The rearrangement uses TRBV9 and TRBJ2-6; D gene unclear. V was clipped by 7 bases and J by 4 bases, with 3 bases between them. Germline values: CDR1 SGDLS, CDR2 YYNGEE. This CDR3 spans 11 amino acids. In DNA, the CDR3 is TGTGCCAGCGGGGGGGCCAACGTCCTGACTTTC. Its translation is CASGGANVLTF.

The V and J genes are TRBV6-6 and TRBJ2-3; D is uncertain. Trimming took 6 bases from V and 1 from J, leaving 11 bases between them. Germline CDR1 and CDR2: MNHNY and SVGAGI (reference sequence). This CDR3 contains 14 residues. In DNA, the CDR3 is TGTGCCAGCAGCTCCCCGGGCCGCACAGATACGCAGTATTTT. This encodes CASSSPGRTDTQYF.

V and J are TRBV2 and TRBJ2-3; D is ambiguous. Germline assignment: CDR1 SNHLY and CDR2 FYNNEI. The length of the CDR3 is 11 residues. Trimming removed 4 bases at V and 6 bases at J, with 5 bases between. CDR3 loop: CASSAIDTQYF. Written as DNA, the CDR3 is TGTGCCAGCAGTGCAATCGATACGCAGTATTTT.

The V call is TRBV6-1, the J call TRBJ2-2; 7 bases line up with TRBD2. The CDR3 covers 14 residues. The germline CDR1 and CDR2 sequences are MNHNS and SASEGT. V shed 8 bases and J 0 bases; nucleotides not matched to a gene: 3. The CDR3 spells CASRRGANTGELFF. The DNA of the CDR3 is TGTGCCAGCCGTCGGGGGGCGAACACCGGGGAGCTGTTTTTT.

The chain combines TRBV7-8 with TRBJ2-3; TRBD2 agrees at 11 bases. This CDR3 is 16 amino acids long. Germline V gene lookup returns CDR1 SGHVS and CDR2 FQNEAQ. V lost 2 bases to trimming and J lost 1 base; unmatched junction nucleotides: 2. CDR3 DNA sequence: TGTGCCAGCAGCTTAATAGCGGGGGGGGGCACAGATACGCAGTATTTT. It is translated as CASSLIAGGGTDTQYF.

The V and J genes are TRBV27 and TRBJ1-2; TRBD1 matches at 7 bases. The germline CDR1 and CDR2 sequences are MNHEY and SMNVEV (reference sequence). Trimming removed 3 bases from V and 4 bases from J; junction bases left unmatched: 8. The CDR3 extends over 15 amino acids. CDR3: CASSFTTGNIYGYTF. The CDR3 DNA reads as TGTGCCAGCAGTTTCACGACAGGGAACATCTATGGCTACACCTTC.

The chain combines TRBV5-1 with TRBJ2-3, with a possible D match to TRBD2 (5 bases). This CDR3 contains 16 residues. Per the germline V gene, CDR1 is SGHRS and CDR2 is YFSETQ. Between the trimmed V and J ends, which lost 5 bases and 2 bases, there was a span of 18 bases. The CDR3 sequence is CASRPSGGGLTDTQYF. Here the CDR3 DNA reads TGCGCCAGCAGACCAAGCGGCGGAGGTCTCACAGATACGCAGTATTTT.

The rearrangement links TRBV15 to TRBJ2-1, with TRBD1 matching 9 bases. In germline, CDR1 is LNHNV, CDR2 YYDKDF (reference sequence). With 5 bases clipped from V and 16 bases from J, the junction kept 12 bases outside the gene matches. The CDR3 sequence is 13 residues long. CDR3 sequence reads: CATSHNRDRVKFF. The CDR3, as DNA: TGTGCCACCAGCCACAACCGGGACAGGGTAAAATTCTTC. Looking up the rest from reference TRBV15 and TRBJ2-1 gives the full variable domain: DAMVIQNPRYQVTQFGKPVTLSCSQTLNHNVMYWYQQKSSQAPKLLFHYYDKDFNNEADTPDNFQSRRPNTSFCFLDIRSPGLGDTAMYLCATSHNRDRVKFFGPGTRLTVL.

The chain employs TRBV10-3 and TRBJ2-5, with a weak D call TRBD1 (5 bases). CDR1 and CDR2 from the germline V gene are ENHRY and SYGVKD. V lost 5 bases to trimming and J lost 2 bases, with 12 bases between them. This CDR3 spans 14 amino acids. The CDR3 protein is CAISPDRRQETQYF. The CDR3, as DNA: TGTGCCATCAGTCCCGACAGACGGCAAGAGACCCAGTACTTC.

The chain joins TRBV28 to TRBJ1-4, with TRBD1 as a possible D gene (5 bases). The V end was cut by 3 bases, the J end by 8 bases, with 7 bases between. Germline V gene sequence: CDR1 MDHEN, CDR2 SYDVKM. This CDR3 comprises 12 residues. CDR3 DNA: TGTGCCAGCAGTTTCCCAGGGGAAAAACTGTTTTTT. Translating it yields CASSFPGEKLFF. The whole variable domain, remainder taken from reference TRBV28 and TRBJ1-4, is DVKVTQSSRYLVKRTGEKVFLECVQDMDHENMFWYRQDPGLGLRLIYFSYDVKMKEKGDIPEGYSVSREKKERFSLILESASTNQTSMYLCASSFPGEKLFFGSGTQLSVL.

V is TRBV18 and J is TRBJ2-7; D gene uncertain. CDR1 is KGHSH and CDR2 is LQKENI in the germline V gene. The CDR3 length is 14 residues. Trimming cost V 3 bases and J 3 bases, with 12 bases left between them. CDR3: CASSPEMDSYEQYF. As DNA, the CDR3 is TGTGCCAGCTCACCGGAAATGGATAGCTACGAGCAGTACTTC.

V and J are TRBV7-2 and TRBJ1-2; 9 bases agree with TRBD1. Germline V lookup: CDR1 SGHTA, CDR2 FQGNSA. The CDR3 has 16 amino acids. V was pared by 4 bases and J by 6 bases, with 12 bases of the junction left unmatched. CDR3 nucleotides: TGTGCCAGCAGCTCCGCGAGACAGGGGGGGTACGATGGCTACACCTTC. As protein: CASSSARQGGYDGYTF.